The clone carrying this T cell receptor (beta chain) was seen a few times. The time point here: newly diagnosed GD, antithyroid drugs for less than 3 months. Construction of the TCR library relied on RNA isolated from PBMCs. The data belong to a study of regulatory T cells in long-lasting Graves disease. Library construction for TCR beta used iRepertoire HTBI primers and Arm-PCR of CDR3 regions. Each CDR3 protein is one row after TCRdb ran MiXCR on the multiplex PCR reads. Among roughly 420,000 distinct CDR3 sequences listed, around 17% were seen once. The CDR3 has 16 residues. V was shortened by 3 bases and J by 0 bases, with 15 bases between the two germline ends. CDR1 is LNHDA and CDR2 is SQIVND in the germline V gene (reference sequence). The data also belong to a second study, concerning T cells in Graves' hyperthyroidism and ophthalmopathy.

This chain connects TRBV19 to TRBJ2-7; a possible D gene is TRBD1 (5 bases). This clonotype was obtained from a woman in her twenties or thirties with Graves disease. The material was peripheral blood mononuclear cells (PBMCs), obtained at new diagnosis, from a patient treated with antithyroid drugs. CDR3 loop: CASSIGVGRDSYEQYF. The CDR3 DNA is TGTGCCAGTAGTATCGGCGTGGGCAGGGACTCCTACGAGCAGTACTTC.